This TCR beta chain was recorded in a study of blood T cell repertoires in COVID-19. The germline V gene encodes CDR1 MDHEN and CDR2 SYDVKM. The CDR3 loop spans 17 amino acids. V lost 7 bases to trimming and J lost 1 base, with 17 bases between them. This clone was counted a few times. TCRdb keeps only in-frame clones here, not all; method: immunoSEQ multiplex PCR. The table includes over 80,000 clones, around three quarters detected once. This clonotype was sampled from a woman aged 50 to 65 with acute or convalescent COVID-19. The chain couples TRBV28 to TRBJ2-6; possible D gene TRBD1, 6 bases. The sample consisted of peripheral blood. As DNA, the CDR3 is TGTGCCAGCAATACCGGGACATCCCCTTCTGGGGCCAACGTCCTGACTTTC. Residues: CASNTGTSPSGANVLTF.